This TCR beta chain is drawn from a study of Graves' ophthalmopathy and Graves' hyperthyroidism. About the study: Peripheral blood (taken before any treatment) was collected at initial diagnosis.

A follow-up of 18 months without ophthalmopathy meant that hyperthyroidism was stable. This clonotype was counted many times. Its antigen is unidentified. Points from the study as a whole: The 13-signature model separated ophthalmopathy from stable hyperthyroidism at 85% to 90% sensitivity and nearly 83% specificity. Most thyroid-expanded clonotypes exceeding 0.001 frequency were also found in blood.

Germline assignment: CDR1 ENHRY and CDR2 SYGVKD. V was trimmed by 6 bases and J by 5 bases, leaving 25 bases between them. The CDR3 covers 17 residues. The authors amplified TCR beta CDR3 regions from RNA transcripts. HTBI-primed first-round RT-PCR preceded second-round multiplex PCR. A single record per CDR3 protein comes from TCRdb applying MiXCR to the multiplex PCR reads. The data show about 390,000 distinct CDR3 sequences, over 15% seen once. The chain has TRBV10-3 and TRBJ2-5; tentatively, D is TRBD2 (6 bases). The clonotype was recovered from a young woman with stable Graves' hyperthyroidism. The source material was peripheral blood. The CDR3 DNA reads TGTGCCATCAGCGAGCGACGTGGGACTCCCGTTGCGGAGACCCAGTACTTC. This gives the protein CAISERRGTPVAETQYF.